This paragraph reports one T cell receptor (beta chain). This CDR3 spans 14 amino acids. Germline CDR1 MDHEN, CDR2 SYDVKM. Between the trimmed V and J ends, which lost 1 base and 4 bases, there was a span of 10 bases. Healthy and HIV-negative, the adult donors had no recent acute infections or vaccinations. This entry is derived from a study of shared clonotypes between healthy human individuals. It was at deep level that the assay was run. Clones were sequenced by immunoSEQ multiplex PCR, and TCRdb holds only the in-frame ones, with some missing. The sample has around 510,000 clones, 70% to 80% seen once.

The origin of this receptor is a woman between 35 and 50 years old in good health. Some clones in this sample may be carry-over from other donors' samples. V is TRBV28 and J is TRBJ1-1; D is uncertain. Material for sequencing was PBMCs. The DNA for the CDR3 is TGTGCCAGCAGTTTATCCGTGGAGGGCACTGAAGCTTTCTTT. Amino acid sequence: CASSLSVEGTEAFF.